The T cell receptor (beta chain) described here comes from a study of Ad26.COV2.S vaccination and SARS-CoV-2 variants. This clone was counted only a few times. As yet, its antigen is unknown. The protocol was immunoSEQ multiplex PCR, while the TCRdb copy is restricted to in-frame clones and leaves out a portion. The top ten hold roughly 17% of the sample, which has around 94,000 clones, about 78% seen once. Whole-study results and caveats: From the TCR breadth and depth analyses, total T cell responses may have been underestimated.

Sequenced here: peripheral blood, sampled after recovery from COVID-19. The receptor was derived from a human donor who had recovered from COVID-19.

CDR3 amino acids: CAWSMGPWETQYF. In nucleotides, the CDR3 is TGTGCCTGGAGTATGGGGCCTTGGGAGACCCAGTACTTC. This rearrangement joins TRBV30 to TRBJ2-5; D may be TRBD1 (5 bases). Looked up from germline, CDR1 is GTSNPN and CDR2 is SVGIG (reference sequence). The CDR3 spans 13 residues. V was pared by 2 bases and J by 5 bases, with 12 bases between.